Below, 18 T cell receptor beta chains from the same sample are listed, as sequenced in a study of shared clonotypes between healthy human individuals. The method was immunoSEQ multiplex PCR; TCRdb's version includes in-frame clones alone and lacks a portion of them. The data contain 730,000 or so clones, around 72% of them singletons. The sequenced sample was memory CD4+ T cells sorted from blood. Stated subset: CD45RA-negative fraction. All receptors derive from a woman in her 30s in good health.

The chain uses TRBV29-1 and TRBJ1-3; D not resolved. The CDR3 consists of 16 residues. V was shortened by 4 bases and J by 0 bases, with 16 bases between the two germline ends. Germline V gene lookup returns CDR1 SQVTM and CDR2 ANQGSEA. CDR3 residues: CSVVYGQDYSGNTIYF. Here the CDR3 DNA reads TGCAGCGTTGTATATGGTCAGGACTACTCTGGAAACACCATATATTTT.

The chain employs TRBV7-8 and TRBJ2-3; TRBD2 matches at 14 bases. The CDR3 runs 16 residues. Germline lookup yields CDR1 SGHVS and CDR2 FQNEAQ. The V gene end was trimmed by 5 bases and the J gene end by 6 bases; junction bases not matched to a gene: 7. The CDR3 region is CASSAGTSGSFDTQYF. The CDR3 DNA reads as TGTGCCAGCAGCGCCGGGACTAGCGGGAGCTTCGATACGCAGTATTTT.

This chain links TRBV28 with TRBJ2-3; TRBD2 might be the D (6 bases). The germline V and J ends were trimmed by 2 bases and 14 bases, with 23 bases remaining between them. This CDR3 comprises 15 residues. Germline CDR1 is MDHEN and CDR2 is SYDVKM. CDR3 nucleotide sequence: TGTGCCAGCAGTTTAGAGGTTGGCCGGGAGACTTTTCCGTATTTT. As protein: CASSLEVGRETFPYF.

The rearrangement links TRBV5-1 to TRBJ2-1; no reliable D call. The CDR3 loop spans 15 amino acids. CDR1 is SGHRS and CDR2 is YFSETQ in the germline V gene. Trimming stripped 0 bases from V and 0 bases from J, with 7 bases between. The CDR3 nucleotides read TGCGCCAGCAGCTTGGATCCAACCTCCTACAATGAGCAGTTCTTC. As protein: CASSLDPTSYNEQFF.

With regard to this clone: This likely reflects a read error, since a far larger clone is one base away. The sample has other DNA sequences that encode this CDR3 too. V and J are TRBV7-6 and TRBJ2-7; 7 bases match TRBD2. The CDR3 spans 14 residues. V lost 2 bases, J lost 0 bases, and 1 base stayed unmatched. Germline CDR1 SGHVS, CDR2 FNYEAQ. This CDR3 reads CASSLQRDSYEQYF. As DNA, the CDR3 is TGTGCCAGCAGCTTACAGCGGGACTCCTACGAGCAGTACTTC.

The chain links TRBV6-4 to TRBJ2-1, with D unresolved. Germline V gene lookup returns CDR1 MRHNA and CDR2 SNTAGT. The V end lost 4 bases, the J end lost 7 bases, and 11 bases lay between the germline ends. This CDR3 has 13 residues. Written as DNA, the CDR3 is TGTGCCAGCAGTGCCGAAGTCGGGAATGAGCAGTTCTTC. It encodes CASSAEVGNEQFF.

The V gene is TRBV5-1, the J gene TRBJ2-2; 9 bases fit TRBD1. Losses at the gene ends were 0 bases for V and 7 bases for J; bases not matched to a gene: 4. The V gene's germline CDR1 is SGHRS and CDR2 YFSETQ. This CDR3 spans 15 amino acids. The CDR3 loop reads CASSLGDRDIGELFF. DNA of the CDR3: TGCGCCAGCAGCTTGGGGGACAGGGATATCGGGGAGCTGTTTTTT. Supplemented by reference TRBV5-1 and TRBJ2-2, the full variable domain reads KAGVTQTPRYLIKTRGQQVTLSCSPISGHRSVSWYQQTPGQGLQFLFEYFSETQRNKGNFPGRFSGRQFSNSRSEMNVSTLELGDSALYLCASSLGDRDIGELFFGEGSRLTVL.

The chain links TRBV4-2 to TRBJ2-6; D unclear. This CDR3 has 16 amino acids. V was pared by 5 bases and J by 0 bases, with 11 bases between. The V gene's germline CDR1 is LGHNA and CDR2 YNFKEQ. The CDR3 loop is CASSFGSYSGANVLTF. CDR3 coding DNA: TGTGCCAGCAGCTTCGGTTCCTACTCTGGGGCCAACGTCCTGACTTTC.

J is TRBJ1-2 and V is TRBV7-2; D is uncertain. Germline lookup yields CDR1 SGHTA and CDR2 FQGNSA. V was shortened by 1 base and J by 6 bases, with 9 bases between the two germline ends. The CDR3 runs 13 residues. The CDR3, as DNA: TGTGCCAGCAGCTTAGAAGGGATCCATGGCTACACCTTC. This gives the protein CASSLEGIHGYTF.

This chain connects TRBV6-5 to TRBJ1-5; TRBD1 matches at 7 bases. Germline CDR1 is MNHEY and CDR2 is SVGAGI. The length of the CDR3 is 14 residues. V lost 5 bases, J lost 1 base, and 2 bases stayed unmatched. CDR3 DNA: TGTGCCAGCAGTAAGACAGGGAGCAATCAGCCCCAGCATTTT. It yields the protein CASSKTGSNQPQHF.

As DNA, the CDR3 is TGTGCCAGCAGCTTCCCGGATCTCACTGAAGCTTTCTTT. This codes for CASSFPDLTEAFF. The J gene is TRBJ1-1, the V gene TRBV7-2, with no clear D. There are 13 residues in the CDR3. Looked up from germline, CDR1 is SGHTA and CDR2 is FQGNSA. The germline V and J ends were trimmed by 3 bases and 4 bases, with 9 bases remaining between them.

This chain joins TRBV19 and TRBJ1-4; possible D gene TRBD1, 6 bases. CDR1 and CDR2 from the germline V gene are LNHDA and SQIVND (reference sequence). This CDR3 spans 14 amino acids. V was trimmed by 8 bases and J by 4 bases, leaving 14 bases between them. The CDR3 is CASHEGGINEKLFF. Here the CDR3 DNA reads TGTGCCAGTCATGAGGGGGGCATTAATGAAAAACTGTTTTTT.

In the case of this clone: Within the sample, other DNA sequences also encode this same CDR3. The chain is built from TRBV5-1 and TRBJ2-3, with D perhaps TRBD2 (5 bases). Germline-derived CDR1 and CDR2 are SGHRS and YFSETQ. The CDR3 is 13 residues long. Trimming pared 4 bases from V and 10 bases from J, leaving 16 bases between. The CDR3 DNA reads TGCGCCAGCAGCCTGGAGCGAGAGGGAGCGCAGTATTTT. This encodes CASSLEREGAQYF.

V is TRBV7-6 and J is TRBJ2-3, with D unclear. This CDR3 comprises 12 residues. From germline, CDR1 is SGHVS and CDR2 FNYEAQ. Trimming stripped 2 bases from V and 6 bases from J, with 6 bases between. CDR3 in amino acids: CASSLRADTQYF. In DNA, the CDR3 is TGTGCCAGCAGCTTACGAGCGGATACGCAGTATTTT.

The V call is TRBV5-1, the J call TRBJ2-3; D possibly uses TRBD1 or TRBD2 (6 bases each). With 0 bases removed from V and 4 bases from J, the gap between germline ends came to 15 bases. The CDR3 sequence is 16 residues long. Germline V gene data show CDR1 as SGHRS and CDR2 as YFSETQ. CDR3 in DNA: TGCGCCAGCAGCTTGGCCTGGGGGGCGTCCCCAGATACGCAGTATTTT. As protein: CASSLAWGASPDTQYF.

This sequence joins TRBV30 and TRBJ2-1; D is perhaps TRBD1 or TRBD2 (5 bases each). Germline CDR1 GTSNPN, CDR2 SVGIG (reference sequence). The ends were cut back, 3 bases at V and 4 bases at J, with 13 bases in the middle. There are 14 residues in the CDR3. The CDR3 sequence: CAWSGGRVYNEQFF. The DNA of the CDR3 is TGTGCCTGGAGCGGAGGCAGGGTATACAATGAGCAGTTCTTC.

The chain's CDR3 is CASRRISGANVLTF. The CDR3 DNA reads as TGTGCCAGCAGACGAATCTCTGGGGCCAACGTCCTGACTTTC. The chain has TRBV6-5 and TRBJ2-6; D gene unclear. Trimming left V 6 bases short and J 0 bases short, with 6 bases between. Germline values: CDR1 MNHEY, CDR2 SVGAGI. This CDR3 has 14 amino acids.

The J gene is TRBJ1-5, the V gene TRBV10-3; 8 bases match TRBD1. Germline CDR1 and CDR2: ENHRY and SYGVKD. The CDR3 is 14 amino acids. V was pared by 6 bases and J by 3 bases, with 4 bases of the junction left unmatched. CDR3 in amino acids: CAIRPTGDNQPQHF. Here the CDR3 DNA reads TGTGCCATCAGGCCGACAGGGGACAATCAGCCCCAGCATTTT.